The present T cell receptor (beta chain) was sequenced within a study of CD8+ T cells in alopecia areata. Germline CDR1 SGHRS, CDR2 YFSETQ. The CDR3 length is 13 residues. Trimming removed 5 bases from V and 5 bases from J, with 10 bases in between. RNA was extracted and reverse transcribed into cDNA as the sequencing template. Libraries were prepared by immunoSEQ multiplex PCR; TCRdb keeps only in-frame clonotypes and omits some of them. Of about 190,000 clones listed, 60% are singletons. Indicated treatment: oral pan-JAK inhibitor, 5-10 mg twice daily. This specimen consisted of CD4+ T cells sorted from blood, obtained at week 24, from a patient treated with tofacitinib. The chain is built from TRBV5-1 and TRBJ2-2; TRBD1 or TRBD2 may be the D gene (5 bases each). The receptor was derived from a human donor with alopecia areata. The DNA of the CDR3 is TGCGCCAGCAGGACCGGGGCTACCGGGGAGCTGTTTTTT. Translating it yields CASRTGATGELFF.